This TCR beta chain comes out of a study of blood T cell repertoires in COVID-19. Study-level information: Spain, Italy and the United States supplied samples that represented acute and convalescent COVID-19. PBMCs, B-cell-depleted T cells, or T cells were the source of the cDNA or gDNA that made up the material.

As originally analysed: Using reference gene primer amplification, nucleated cell counts were estimated. The method was immunoSEQ multiplex PCR; TCRdb's version includes in-frame clones alone and lacks a portion of them. V, J and clone size reflect that table, while D and trimming were determined from the DNA. The sample gives about 45,000 clones, about nine tenths of which show up once; around 12% is in the top ten. The germline gives CDR1 SGHNT, CDR2 YYREEE (reference sequence). J lost 5 bases, V lost 3 bases, and 11 bases had no gene match. The CDR3 runs to 16 residues. Sequencing was carried out using peripheral blood. The V call is TRBV5-4, the J call TRBJ1-1; 9 nucleotides agree with TRBD1. This TCR derives from a human donor in a cohort sampled during active COVID-19. The CDR3 sequence is CASSYNPGQGETEAFF. The CDR3 nucleotides read TGTGCCAGCAGCTACAACCCGGGACAGGGCGAAACTGAAGCTTTCTTT.